This TCR beta chain is drawn from a study of T cells after yellow fever vaccination. Whole-study results and caveats: Primary-vaccination clones mostly resurfaced post-booster (nearly 97% CD4, roughly 90% CD8).

Each CDR3 protein is one row after TCRdb ran MiXCR on the 5' RACE reads. This sample yields about 500,000 distinct CDR3 sequences, of which roughly a sixth are seen a single time; about 18% belongs to the top ten. This clonotype occurred a few times. The antigen is unknown. This CDR3 has 14 residues. V lost 7 bases, J lost 4 bases, and 15 bases lay in between. Sequences were derived from PBMCs, sampled about 5 days after the first yellow fever vaccination. The source of this sequence is a man aged 18-30 years who received the YFV17D yellow fever vaccine. The V and J genes are TRBV12-3 or TRBV12-4 and TRBJ2-3; D remains ambiguous. The chain's CDR3 is CASTLDQHSDTQYF. DNA of the CDR3: TGTGCCAGCACCCTGGATCAGCACTCAGATACGCAGTATTTT.